This TCR beta chain was sequenced in a study of spatial heterogeneity in lung cancer. Study as a whole: Consistent detection of more beta-chain than alpha-chain sequences was observed.

Each TCR cDNA molecule bore a unique molecular identifier. Using its own MiXCR run on the 5' RACE reads, TCRdb lists one record per CDR3 protein. Here the sample spans some 10,000 distinct CDR3 sequences, approximately 6.1% being singletons. This clonotype was counted many times. The germline CDR1 and CDR2 sequences are KGHDR and SFDVKD. This CDR3 is 13 amino acids long. Trimming took 7 bases from V and 14 from J; bases not matched to a gene: 9. As to time point: sample taken at primary tumor resection. From tumor, nontumor lung or frozen PBMC, whole RNA was taken unsorted for sequencing. The receptor's source is a male donor with early-stage non-small cell lung cancer. The rearrangement links TRBV24-1 to TRBJ2-1, with 11 bases fitting TRBD2. The sample consisted of normal lung tissue next to the tumor, taken at surgery. The DNA for the CDR3 is TGTGCCACCAGCCTAGCGGGAGGACGGGGTGAGTTCTTC. Its protein product is CATSLAGGRGEFF.